This TCR beta chain was obtained from a study of T cells in Graves' hyperthyroidism and ophthalmopathy. This clonotype was picked up many times. Its antigen is still unknown. Amplification yielded TCR beta CDR3 regions, with RNA transcripts as the source. A first-round RT-PCR of the TCR CDR3 used the HTBI primer set. MiXCR, applied by TCRdb to the multiplex PCR reads, yields one record per CDR3 protein. The table has a few hundred thousand distinct CDR3 sequences, around 45% seen once. Exclusion of patients followed from uncontrolled infection, other autoimmune disease, pregnancy or lactation. Study results and caveats: Peripheral blood also featured most of the thyroid clonotypes expanded above 0.001. Stable hyperthyroidism was told apart from ophthalmopathy by a model built on 13 V-J features. Ophthalmopathy got predicted by the model a median 6.5 months before its onset.

CDR3 length: 11 amino acids. The germline V gene has CDR1 MNHNS and CDR2 SASEGT. Between the trimmed V and J ends, which lost 2 bases and 7 bases, there was a span of 3 bases. The sequenced sample consisted of peripheral blood or thyroid tissue (not recorded which). The rearrangement links TRBV6-1 to TRBJ1-5, with unresolved D. The source of this sequence is an adult woman with Graves' disease, either hyperthyroidism or ophthalmopathy (not recorded which). For the CDR3, the DNA is TGTGCCAGCAGTGAATTGCAGCCCCAGCATTTT. Protein product: CASSELQPQHF.